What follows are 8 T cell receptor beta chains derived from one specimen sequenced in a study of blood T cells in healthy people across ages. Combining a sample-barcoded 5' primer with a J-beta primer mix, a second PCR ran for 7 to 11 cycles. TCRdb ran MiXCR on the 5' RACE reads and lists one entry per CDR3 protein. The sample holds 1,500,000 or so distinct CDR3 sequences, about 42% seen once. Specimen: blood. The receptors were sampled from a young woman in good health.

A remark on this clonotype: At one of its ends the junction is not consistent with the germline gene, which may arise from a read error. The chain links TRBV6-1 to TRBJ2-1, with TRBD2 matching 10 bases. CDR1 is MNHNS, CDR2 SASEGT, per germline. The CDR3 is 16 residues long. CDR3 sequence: CASSAPAGGPRNEQVF. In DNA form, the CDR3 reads TGTGCCAGCAGTGCACCAGCGGGGGGGCCGCGGAATGAGCAGGTCTTC.

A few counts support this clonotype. CDR3: CASSLVGDLNQPQHF. CDR3 in DNA: TGTGCCAGCAGTTTAGTAGGAGACCTGAATCAGCCCCAGCATTTT. The chain recombines TRBV12-3 or TRBV12-4 with TRBJ1-5; D ambiguous. Trimming pared 1 base from V and 4 bases from J, leaving 11 bases between. The CDR3 extends over 15 amino acids.

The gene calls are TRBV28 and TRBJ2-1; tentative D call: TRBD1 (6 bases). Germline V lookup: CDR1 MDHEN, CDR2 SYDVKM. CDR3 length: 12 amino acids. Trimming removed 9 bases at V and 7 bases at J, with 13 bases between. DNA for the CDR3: TGTGCCAGTAACCACAGGGATAATGAGCAGTTCTTC. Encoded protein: CASNHRDNEQFF.

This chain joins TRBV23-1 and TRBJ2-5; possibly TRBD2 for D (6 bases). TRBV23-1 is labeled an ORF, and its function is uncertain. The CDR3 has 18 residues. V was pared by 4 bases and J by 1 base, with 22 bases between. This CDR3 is CASSPPSRDSHSQETQYF. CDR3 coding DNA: TGCGCCAGCAGTCCCCCCTCCCGGGACTCCCATTCCCAAGAGACCCAGTACTTC.

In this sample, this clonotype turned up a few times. The DNA for the CDR3 is TGCGCCAGCAGATCTCTAGCGGGAGAGAATGAGCAGTTCTTC. Protein sequence: CASRSLAGENEQFF. The chain joins TRBV5-1 to TRBJ2-1, with 10 bases that match TRBD2. Germline CDR1 SGHRS, CDR2 YFSETQ. This CDR3 spans 14 amino acids. Trimming removed 5 bases from V and 7 bases from J; junction bases left unmatched: 6.

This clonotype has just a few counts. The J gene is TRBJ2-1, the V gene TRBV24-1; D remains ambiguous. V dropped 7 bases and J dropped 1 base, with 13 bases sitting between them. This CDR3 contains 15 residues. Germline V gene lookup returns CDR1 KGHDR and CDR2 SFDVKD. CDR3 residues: CATSPGSRSYNEQFF. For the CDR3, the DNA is TGTGCCACCAGCCCTGGCTCACGATCCTACAATGAGCAGTTCTTC.

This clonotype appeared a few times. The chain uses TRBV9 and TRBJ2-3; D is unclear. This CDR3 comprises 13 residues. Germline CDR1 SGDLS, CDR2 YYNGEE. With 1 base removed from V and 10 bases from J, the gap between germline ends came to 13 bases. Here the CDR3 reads CASSVIDDGSQYF. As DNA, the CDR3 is TGTGCCAGCAGCGTAATCGACGATGGGTCGCAGTATTTT.

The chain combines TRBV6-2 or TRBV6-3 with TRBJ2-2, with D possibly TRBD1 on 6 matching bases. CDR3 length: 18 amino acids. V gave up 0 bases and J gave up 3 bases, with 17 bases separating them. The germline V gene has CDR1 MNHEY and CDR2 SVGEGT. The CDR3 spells CASSYSRRAGAYTGELFF. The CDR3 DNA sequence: TGTGCCAGCAGTTACTCACGAAGGGCAGGGGCATACACCGGGGAGCTGTTTTTT.